This entry lists 27 T cell receptor beta chains sequenced from one sample in a study of cytomegalovirus exposure and HLA in healthy donors. The study ran its PCR with 60 Vbeta and 13 Jbeta primers. Clones were sequenced by immunoSEQ multiplex PCR, and TCRdb holds only the in-frame ones, with some missing. Among about 260,000 clones listed, roughly two thirds were seen once. Material for sequencing was PBMCs. The source of these receptors is a female donor in good health and CMV-seronegative.

The chain carries TRBV7-2 and TRBJ2-5; 10 positions match TRBD1. The end of the DNA fits TRBJ2-7 better, so the J call may be wrong. The CDR3 loop spans 15 amino acids. Germline assignment: CDR1 SGHTA and CDR2 FQGNSA. CDR3 nucleotides: TGTGCCAGCAGCTCGACCGGGACAGGGGTTTACGAGCAGTACTTC. Translating it yields CASSSTGTGVYEQYF.

CDR3 residues: CASSPQGGEGSGELFF. The CDR3 DNA follows: TGTGCCAGCAGTCCCCAAGGGGGAGAAGGCTCCGGGGAGCTGTTTTTT. J is TRBJ2-2 and V is TRBV6-4; tentatively, D is TRBD1 (6 bases). V lost 5 bases to trimming and J lost 6 bases, with 19 bases between them. This CDR3 has 16 amino acids. Germline loops: CDR1 MRHNA, CDR2 SNTAGT.

The V call is TRBV7-2, the J call TRBJ2-5; TRBD2 aligns across 13 bases. The J call may be wrong; the DNA end is better matched by TRBJ2-7. From germline, CDR1 is SGHTA and CDR2 FQGNSA. The CDR3 has 15 residues. The chain's CDR3 is CASSRTSGGVYEQYF. DNA for the CDR3: TGTGCCAGCAGCAGGACTAGCGGGGGAGTCTACGAGCAGTACTTC.

Only a few counts were recorded for this clone. V and J are TRBV7-9 and TRBJ1-1; D might be TRBD1 (5 bases). Trimming took 2 bases from V and 6 from J, leaving 13 bases between them. Germline V gene sequence: CDR1 SEHNR, CDR2 FQNEAQ (reference sequence). The CDR3 totals 14 residues. This CDR3 reads CASSLSQGGAEAFF. For the CDR3, the DNA is TGTGCCAGCAGCTTATCTCAGGGTGGTGCTGAAGCTTTCTTT.

This clone was counted a single time. V usage is TRBV5-4 and J usage is TRBJ2-7; 7 bases align to TRBD2. This CDR3 is 13 amino acids long. Trimming removed 2 bases from V and 2 bases from J; junction bases left unmatched: 1. Germline V gene sequence: CDR1 SGHNT, CDR2 YYREEE (reference sequence). This CDR3 reads CASSLGTTYEQYF. CDR3 DNA: TGTGCCAGCAGCTTAGGGACTACCTACGAGCAGTACTTC.

The chain recombines TRBV7-9 with TRBJ1-2, with TRBD1 matching over 8 bases. The trim removed 8 bases at V and 8 bases at J, leaving 7 bases unmatched. From germline, CDR1 is SEHNR and CDR2 FQNEAQ (reference sequence). The CDR3 contains 12 residues. CDR3 DNA sequence: TGTGCCAGCGAACGACAGGGGCAAGGCTACACCTTC. This translates into CASERQGQGYTF.

This clone was detected only a few times. V is TRBV19 and J is TRBJ2-2; the match to TRBD1 covers 7 bases. Germline loops: CDR1 LNHDA, CDR2 SQIVND (reference sequence). Trimming cost V 6 bases and J 0 bases; bases outside gene matches: 7. This CDR3 region has 16 residues. This CDR3 is CASSQGQTPNTGELFF. The CDR3 bases are TGTGCCAGTAGCCAGGGACAGACCCCGAACACCGGGGAGCTGTTTTTT.

This chain uses TRBV25-1 with TRBJ1-1, with a weak D call TRBD1 (6 bases). V was pared by 4 bases and J by 6 bases, with 15 bases between. CDR1 and CDR2 (germline): MGHDK, SYGVNS. The CDR3 runs to 14 residues. The CDR3 sequence is CASSASMDSAEAFF. The CDR3 DNA reads as TGTGCCAGCAGTGCTTCGATGGACAGTGCTGAAGCTTTCTTT.

This clone was seen a single time. The J gene is TRBJ2-2, the V gene TRBV19; D gene uncertain. The germline CDR1 and CDR2 sequences are LNHDA and SQIVND (reference sequence). This CDR3 contains 13 residues. V was trimmed by 10 bases and J by 0 bases, leaving 9 bases between them. This CDR3 is CATPVPNTGELFF. In nucleotides, the CDR3 is TGTGCCACCCCCGTTCCGAACACCGGGGAGCTGTTTTTT.

This clone was detected once. The chain links TRBV11-3 to TRBJ2-2; the D gene is possibly TRBD2 (6 bases). V was trimmed by 2 bases and J by 4 bases, leaving 8 bases between them. Germline assignment: CDR1 SGHNT and CDR2 YENEEA. CDR3 size: 14 residues. The CDR3 region is CASSLRGVTGELFF. In DNA form, the CDR3 reads TGTGCCAGCAGCTTACGCGGGGTCACCGGGGAGCTGTTTTTT.

V usage is TRBV5-1 and J usage is TRBJ1-1, with D maybe TRBD1 (6 bases). V lost 4 bases to trimming and J lost 7 bases, with 38 bases between them. The CDR3 consists of 21 residues. CDR1 is SGHRS and CDR2 is YFSETQ in the germline V gene. CDR3 coding DNA: TGCGCCAGCAGCGGTACGTTGGGGCGGGGGGCGCAAAGGTCGCGAAACCGTGAAGCTTTCTTT. It yields the protein CASSGTLGRGAQRSRNREAFF.

The CDR3 region is CASSPRRDFYEQYF. As DNA, the CDR3 is TGTGCCAGCAGCCCGCGGAGGGACTTCTACGAGCAGTACTTC. V and J are TRBV7-2 and TRBJ2-7, with D possibly TRBD2 on 6 matching bases. This CDR3 contains 14 residues. V dropped 5 bases and J dropped 3 bases, with 14 bases sitting between them. Germline loops: CDR1 SGHTA, CDR2 FQGNSA.

The chain couples TRBV18 to TRBJ2-2; perhaps TRBD1 as D (6 bases). Germline values: CDR1 KGHSH, CDR2 LQKENI. V gave up 0 bases and J gave up 6 bases, with 11 bases separating them. CDR3 size: 15 residues. CDR3 amino acids: CASSPPGRGAGELFF. CDR3 bases: TGTGCCAGCTCACCACCGGGCAGGGGAGCCGGGGAGCTGTTTTTT.

The chain links TRBV2 to TRBJ2-1, with 9 nucleotides matching TRBD2. The CDR3 contains 16 residues. Losses at the gene ends were 1 base for V and 5 bases for J; bases not matched to a gene: 6. Per the germline V gene, CDR1 is SNHLY and CDR2 is FYNNEI. The CDR3 loop reads CASSEVGGRANNEQFF. Here the CDR3 DNA reads TGTGCCAGCAGTGAAGTAGGCGGGAGGGCCAACAATGAGCAGTTCTTC.

The chain recombines TRBV30 with TRBJ2-5, with no clear D. Trimming took off 0 bases at V and 1 base at J, with 6 bases between the two ends. CDR1 and CDR2 (germline): GTSNPN, SVGIG (reference sequence). This CDR3 spans 13 amino acids. The CDR3 spells CAWSVRLQETQYF. For the CDR3, the DNA is TGTGCCTGGAGTGTGAGGCTCCAAGAGACCCAGTACTTC.

This clone was seen a few times. The J gene is TRBJ2-5, the V gene TRBV5-8; 12 bases line up with TRBD2. The CDR3 runs to 16 residues. Germline-derived CDR1 and CDR2 are SGHTS and YDEGEE. The junction had 12 bases not matched to a gene; V was cut back by 7 bases and J by 5 bases. As DNA, the CDR3 is TGTGCCAGCTCCCCCTATCGACTAGCGGGAGTGGAGACCCAGTACTTC. Encoded protein: CASSPYRLAGVETQYF.

This rearrangement joins TRBV11-2 to TRBJ1-1; D not certain. Germline V lookup: CDR1 SGHAT, CDR2 FQNNGV. Trimming left V 0 bases short and J 3 bases short, with 8 bases between. The CDR3 totals 14 residues. DNA of the CDR3: TGTGCCAGCAGCTTAGACGCCGCGTACACTGAAGCTTTCTTT. Encoded protein: CASSLDAAYTEAFF.

This chain connects TRBV7-9 to TRBJ2-7, with 9 bases fitting TRBD1. The CDR3 consists of 13 residues. CDR1 is SEHNR and CDR2 is FQNEAQ in the germline V gene (reference sequence). V trimming: 5 bases; J trimming: 7 bases; junction bases outside the gene matches: 6. As DNA, the CDR3 is TGTGCCAGCAGCATCGGGACAGGGAGGGAGCAGTACTTC. This encodes CASSIGTGREQYF.

The gene calls are TRBV6-5 and TRBJ1-4, with 8 positions matching TRBD1. Trimming at V came to 6 bases and at J to 7 bases, leaving 7 bases not matched to a gene. The CDR3 totals 14 residues. Germline V gene lookup returns CDR1 MNHEY and CDR2 SVGAGI. CDR3 nucleotide sequence: TGTGCCAGCAGCGACAGGGGACCCCGTGAAAAACTGTTTTTT. Its protein product is CASSDRGPREKLFF.

The rearrangement joins TRBV5-1 to TRBJ2-5, with TRBD2 identical over 10 bases. J gave up 5 bases and V 5 bases, and 6 bases lay outside the gene matches. Germline loops: CDR1 SGHRS, CDR2 YFSETQ. The CDR3 runs to 14 residues. CDR3 DNA sequence: TGCGCCAGCAGTTTAAATAGCGGGAGGGAGACCCAGTACTTC. It is translated as CASSLNSGRETQYF.

The chain recombines TRBV27 with TRBJ2-3, with D unclear. Per the germline V gene, CDR1 is MNHEY and CDR2 is SMNVEV (reference sequence). This CDR3 is built from 15 residues. Trimming pared 3 bases from V and 0 bases from J, leaving 10 bases between. The CDR3 nucleotides read TGTGCCAGCAGTTTGTGGCAGGTTAGCACAGATACGCAGTATTTT. Translated: CASSLWQVSTDTQYF.

The chain joins TRBV7-9 to TRBJ2-7; perhaps TRBD1 as D (5 bases). V was shortened by 5 bases and J by 3 bases, with 14 bases between the two germline ends. The CDR3 spans 14 residues. Germline-derived CDR1 and CDR2 are SEHNR and FQNEAQ (reference sequence). The CDR3 protein is CASSGRQQVYEQYF. CDR3 DNA: TGTGCCAGCAGCGGGCGACAGCAGGTCTACGAGCAGTACTTC.

The chain couples TRBV18 to TRBJ2-5; 8 bases are shared with TRBD1. The germline CDR1 and CDR2 sequences are KGHSH and LQKENI. The length of the CDR3 is 14 residues. The J segment lost 4 bases and the V segment lost 2 bases, leaving 3 bases of the junction unmatched. This chain's CDR3 is CASSPNTGGETQYF. The CDR3 DNA follows: TGTGCCAGCTCACCAAATACAGGGGGAGAGACCCAGTACTTC.

On this clone: One end of the junction varies from germline; a read error may be responsible. The rearrangement uses TRBV6-1 and TRBJ2-7, with TRBD1 matching 9 bases. CDR1 and CDR2 from the germline V gene are MNHNS and SASEGT. This CDR3 spans 12 amino acids. The CDR3 region has the DNA TGCGCCACTGACAGGGGGACCTACGAGCAGTACTTC. Residues: CATDRGTYEQYF.

This chain links TRBV27 with TRBJ2-2; 9 positions agree with TRBD1. Germline loops: CDR1 MNHEY, CDR2 SMNVEV (reference sequence). J gave up 4 bases and V 6 bases, and 3 bases lay outside the gene matches. The CDR3 is made up of 14 amino acids. CDR3 bases: TGTGCCAGCAGCTGGGACAGGGCCACCGGGGAGCTGTTTTTT. As protein: CASSWDRATGELFF.

This chain connects TRBV25-1 to TRBJ2-1; 8 bases are a match to TRBD1. The CDR3 extends over 16 amino acids. Germline CDR1 is MGHDK and CDR2 is SYGVNS. After removal of 6 bases from V and 8 bases from J, the junction contained 15 bases not matched to a gene. The CDR3 is CASSPAGQGVYDEQFF. CDR3 bases: TGTGCCAGCAGCCCCGCCGGACAGGGTGTCTATGATGAGCAGTTCTTC.

The chain links TRBV28 to TRBJ2-7; a weak D match, TRBD2 (5 bases). Per the germline V gene, CDR1 is MDHEN and CDR2 is SYDVKM. The V end was cut by 3 bases, the J end by 5 bases, with 14 bases between. This CDR3 has 14 residues. CDR3 sequence reads: CASSLRDYHDEQYF. The CDR3 DNA follows: TGTGCCAGCAGTTTGAGAGACTACCATGACGAGCAGTACTTC.